The 32 T cell receptor beta chains below were found in one sample sequenced in a study of T cells in Graves' hyperthyroidism and ophthalmopathy. Amplified regions were TCR beta CDR3 sequences from RNA transcripts. A set of HTBI primers served as the primers for a first-round RT-PCR of the TCR CDR3. TCRdb reprocessed the multiplex PCR reads via MiXCR and lists one record per CDR3 protein. The sample lists about 360,000 distinct CDR3 sequences, about 19% occurring once. Sequencing used blood. These receptor sequences come from a woman aged 18-35 years with Graves' hyperthyroidism.

At least ten counts were recorded for this clonotype. The V and J genes are TRBV9 and TRBJ1-5; 7 bases are a match to TRBD1. Germline CDR1 SGDLS, CDR2 YYNGEE. The CDR3 is 15 residues long. V lost 0 bases and J lost 5; bases outside the gene matches: 5. This CDR3 is CASSVEAGTDQPQHF. DNA for the CDR3: TGTGCCAGCAGCGTAGAGGCAGGGACAGATCAGCCCCAGCATTTT.

Only a few counts were recorded for this clonotype. The chain employs TRBV7-3 and TRBJ2-5, with no clear D. The CDR3 runs to 12 residues. Trimming took 7 bases from V and 4 from J, leaving 10 bases between them. The germline V gene encodes CDR1 SGHTA and CDR2 FQGTGA. The CDR3 DNA reads TGTGCCAGCATCGTCCTCCTAGAGACCCAGTACTTC. Translating gives CASIVLLETQYF.

The CDR3 bases are TGTGCCAGCAGCCCACTAACCGGACCGAGCTCCTACGAGCAGTACTTC. Encoded protein: CASSPLTGPSSYEQYF. The rearrangement links TRBV14 to TRBJ2-7; D call uncertain. The CDR3 loop spans 16 amino acids. Trimming stripped 4 bases from V and 0 bases from J, with 16 bases between. Per germline, CDR1 SGHDN and CDR2 FVKESK.

This clonotype was found many times. The chain has TRBV20-1 and TRBJ2-7; D call uncertain. This CDR3 contains 10 residues. Trimming stripped 5 bases from V and 3 bases from J, with 5 bases between. The germline V gene has CDR1 DFQATT and CDR2 SNEGSKA (reference sequence). The chain's CDR3 is CSADGYEQYF. The CDR3 region has the DNA TGCAGTGCTGACGGCTACGAGCAGTACTTC.

The chain links TRBV12-3 or TRBV12-4 to TRBJ1-6; TRBD1 might be the D (6 bases). V was clipped by 5 bases and J by 7 bases, with 12 bases between them. The CDR3 consists of 14 residues. DNA for the CDR3: TGTGCCAGCAGTAACGGACAGAGAAATTCACCCCTCCACTTT. The encoded protein is CASSNGQRNSPLHF.

The genes are TRBV28 and TRBJ1-5; maybe TRBD1 (5 bases). With 5 bases removed from V and 13 bases from J, the gap between germline ends came to 21 bases. The germline gives CDR1 MDHEN, CDR2 SYDVKM. The CDR3 spans 14 residues. The CDR3 spells CASSLSEPGHLQHF. The CDR3 bases are TGTGCCAGCAGTCTTAGCGAACCCGGACATCTTCAGCATTTT.

This clonotype was detected ten times or more. V is TRBV10-3 and J is TRBJ1-1; the match to TRBD1 covers 7 bases. J lost 2 bases, V lost 8 bases, and 11 bases had no gene match. The CDR3 runs 15 residues. Germline-derived CDR1 and CDR2 are ENHRY and SYGVKD. The CDR3 sequence is CAIHDPGTENTEAFF. The DNA for the CDR3 is TGTGCCATCCACGATCCCGGGACAGAAAACACTGAAGCTTTCTTT.

A remark on this clonotype: This may come from a read error, since a much larger clone is one base off. The chain uses TRBV11-2 and TRBJ1-2; perhaps TRBD1 as D (5 bases). Germline CDR1 reads SGHAT; CDR2 reads FQNNGV. The CDR3 has 14 amino acids. The CDR3 DNA is TGTGCCAGCTGCTTAGACAGTCTAAACTATGGCTACACCTTC. It translates to CASCLDSLNYGYTF. The full variable domain, rest sourced from reference TRBV11-2 and TRBJ1-2, is EAGVAQSPRYKIIEKRQSVAFWCNPISGHATLYWYQQILGQGPKLLIQFQNNGVVDDSQLPKDRFSAERLKGVDSTLKIQPAKLEDSAVYLCASCLDSLNYGYTFGSGTRLTVV.

There are many counts of this clonotype. The chain is built from TRBV15 and TRBJ1-1; unclear D gene. This CDR3 has 13 amino acids. In germline, CDR1 is LNHNV, CDR2 YYDKDF (reference sequence). V shed 0 bases and J shed 4 bases, with 6 bases lying between them. CDR3 sequence: CATSREGLTEAFF. The CDR3 DNA sequence: TGTGCCACCAGCAGAGAGGGTCTCACTGAAGCTTTCTTT.

This clonotype showed up many times. J is TRBJ1-2 and V is TRBV5-1, with a tentative D call TRBD1 (5 bases). The V end lost 4 bases, the J end lost 8 bases, and 18 bases lay between the germline ends. The CDR3 extends over 14 amino acids. Germline V gene data show CDR1 as SGHRS and CDR2 as YFSETQ. CDR3 residues: CASSRDGGGGGYTF. The CDR3 DNA follows: TGCGCCAGCAGCCGGGACGGGGGAGGAGGCGGCTACACCTTC.

This clonotype showed up many times. The chain links TRBV6-1 to TRBJ2-5; possibly TRBD1 for D (6 bases). The germline V gene has CDR1 MNHNS and CDR2 SASEGT. Trimming shortened V by 1 base and J by 5 bases, and 14 bases separated the two germline ends. The CDR3 spans 15 residues. The CDR3 DNA reads as TGTGCCAGCAGTGAAGTAGGGGGACCTACGGAGACCCAGTACTTC. Protein: CASSEVGGPTETQYF.

Ten or more counts support this clonotype. The chain couples TRBV29-1 to TRBJ1-3, with unresolved D. Between the trimmed V and J ends, which lost 5 bases and 4 bases, there was a span of 6 bases. The CDR3 runs to 11 residues. The germline CDR1 and CDR2 sequences are SQVTM and ANQGSEA. DNA for the CDR3: TGCAGCGTTCGGTCGGGAAACACCATATATTTT. Residues: CSVRSGNTIYF.

DNA of the CDR3: TGTGCCAGCAGCGCTGGGACATCGACGGAGACCCAGTACTTC. Amino acids: CASSAGTSTETQYF. The genes are TRBV7-9 and TRBJ2-5; D might be TRBD1 (6 bases). CDR1 is SEHNR, CDR2 FQNEAQ, per germline (reference sequence). This CDR3 spans 14 amino acids. The V gene lost 5 bases and the J gene lost 5 bases, with 15 bases spanning the gap.

The chain couples TRBV7-9 to TRBJ1-2, with D perhaps TRBD1 (6 bases). This CDR3 is 14 amino acids long. Germline assignment: CDR1 SEHNR and CDR2 FQNEAQ (reference sequence). V gave up 1 base and J gave up 6 bases, with 12 bases separating them. CDR3 sequence reads: CASSLVAGADGYTF. As DNA, the CDR3 is TGTGCCAGCAGCTTAGTGGCGGGGGCTGATGGCTACACCTTC.

This clonotype was detected many times. The chain carries TRBV30 and TRBJ2-7; TRBD2 aligns across 8 bases. Germline trimming cut 7 bases from V and 2 bases from J; bases unmatched to any gene: 10. This CDR3 is built from 14 residues. Germline loops: CDR1 GTSNPN, CDR2 SVGIG (reference sequence). CDR3 sequence (DNA): TGTGCCTTCAACCTTCGGGGGGGGCCCTACGAGCAGTACTTC. It yields the protein CAFNLRGGPYEQYF.

The chain uses TRBV5-1 and TRBJ2-5; 9 bases line up with TRBD2. CDR1 and CDR2 from the germline V gene are SGHRS and YFSETQ. The J segment lost 5 bases and the V segment lost 0 bases, leaving 8 bases of the junction unmatched. The CDR3 has 16 residues. DNA of the CDR3: TGCGCCAGCAGCTTGGGCAGCGGGGGGTCCCGGGAGACCCAGTACTTC. Translating gives CASSLGSGGSRETQYF.

Many counts were recorded for this clonotype. The chain has TRBV30 and TRBJ1-1; no reliable D call. In germline, CDR1 is GTSNPN, CDR2 SVGIG (reference sequence). V lost 4 bases and J lost 5, with 14 bases in between. The CDR3 length is 13 residues. This CDR3 reads CAWTNGRLTEAFF. Written as DNA, the CDR3 is TGTGCCTGGACTAATGGACGGTTAACTGAAGCTTTCTTT.

V gene TRBV18 combines with J gene TRBJ2-7; D uncertain. Germline CDR1 KGHSH, CDR2 LQKENI. The CDR3 consists of 16 residues. The V end was cut by 0 bases, the J end by 3 bases, with 15 bases between. The CDR3 bases are TGTGCCAGCTCACCACCACGGACGACACCCAACTACGAGCAGTACTTC. Translating gives CASSPPRTTPNYEQYF.

In this sample, this clonotype turned up many times. This chain links TRBV25-1 with TRBJ1-2, with no clear D. Between the trimmed V and J ends, which lost 1 base and 6 bases, there was a span of 9 bases. The length of the CDR3 is 13 residues. CDR1 is MGHDK, CDR2 SYGVNS, per germline. The CDR3 protein is CASSESARDGYTF. The CDR3 DNA reads TGTGCCAGCAGTGAATCCGCGAGAGATGGCTACACCTTC.

This clonotype was counted ten times or more. The chain has TRBV11-2 and TRBJ1-5; D may be TRBD1 (5 bases). This CDR3 comprises 15 residues. Trimming removed 4 bases from V and 0 bases from J, with 10 bases in between. The V gene's germline CDR1 is SGHAT and CDR2 FQNNGV. The CDR3 sequence: CASSSTVYSNQPQHF. The CDR3 DNA is TGTGCCAGCAGCTCGACAGTCTATAGCAATCAGCCCCAGCATTTT. Looking up the rest from reference TRBV11-2 and TRBJ1-5 gives the full variable domain: EAGVAQSPRYKIIEKRQSVAFWCNPISGHATLYWYQQILGQGPKLLIQFQNNGVVDDSQLPKDRFSAERLKGVDSTLKIQPAKLEDSAVYLCASSSTVYSNQPQHFGDGTRLSIL.

This clonotype was counted a few times. The chain has TRBV2 and TRBJ2-3, with 8 bases aligning to TRBD2. With 7 bases clipped from V and 2 bases from J, the junction kept 5 bases outside the gene matches. There are 14 residues in the CDR3. Per the germline V gene, CDR1 is SNHLY and CDR2 is FYNNEI. The chain's CDR3 is CASITGLVTDTQYF. The DNA of the CDR3 is TGTGCCAGCATTACGGGACTAGTCACAGATACGCAGTATTTT.

This clonotype was detected only a few times. This chain links TRBV19 with TRBJ2-7, with 10 positions matching TRBD1. CDR1 is LNHDA, CDR2 SQIVND, per germline (reference sequence). With 5 bases clipped from V and 2 bases from J, the junction kept 9 bases outside the gene matches. This CDR3 comprises 16 residues. The DNA of the CDR3 is TGTGCCAGTAGTGCCCGGGGACAGGGGCGAACCTACGAGCAGTACTTC. It translates to CASSARGQGRTYEQYF.

In this sample, this clonotype turned up many times. This chain links TRBV5-5 with TRBJ1-5, with 7 bases that match TRBD1. Germline V CDR1 and CDR2: SGHKS, YYEKEE (reference sequence). V shed 6 bases, J shed 6 bases, and the junction held 15 bases outside the gene matches. This CDR3 has 16 residues. The CDR3 DNA follows: TGTGCCAGCAACCCTAACATGGGACAGAGAGCTCAGCCCCAGCATTTT. Its translation: CASNPNMGQRAQPQHF.

This clonotype appeared many times. The chain has TRBV10-3 and TRBJ2-5; TRBD2 might be the D (5 bases). CDR1 ENHRY and CDR2 SYGVKD come from the germline V gene. This CDR3 has 14 residues. The germline V and J ends were trimmed by 4 bases and 2 bases, with 11 bases remaining between them. The CDR3 sequence is CAISGGRQQETQYF. The DNA of the CDR3 is TGTGCCATCAGTGGCGGGCGGCAACAAGAGACCCAGTACTTC.

This rearrangement joins TRBV6-5 to TRBJ1-5, with D perhaps TRBD1 (6 bases). Trimming removed 0 bases from V and 0 bases from J, with 9 bases in between. Germline CDR1 MNHEY, CDR2 SVGAGI. This CDR3 comprises 16 residues. CDR3 protein: CASSYSGGNSNQPQHF. CDR3 coding DNA: TGTGCCAGCAGTTACTCAGGGGGGAATAGCAATCAGCCCCAGCATTTT.

This clonotype was seen only a few times. The rearrangement joins TRBV3-1 to TRBJ2-7, with D hard to call. The germline V gene has CDR1 LGHDT and CDR2 YNNKEL (reference sequence). This CDR3 contains 13 residues. V gave up 3 bases and J gave up 7 bases, with 13 bases separating them. The CDR3 sequence is CASSQAGHKEQYF. The CDR3 coding sequence is TGTGCCAGCAGCCAGGCCGGGCACAAAGAGCAGTACTTC.

This clonotype was seen repeatedly, ten times or more. The chain uses TRBV6-1 and TRBJ2-7; perhaps D is TRBD1 or TRBD2 (5 bases each). Germline CDR1 reads MNHNS; CDR2 reads SASEGT. This CDR3 contains 14 residues. Between the trimmed V and J ends, which lost 11 bases and 0 bases, there was a span of 17 bases. CDR3 amino acids: CAAKPGASSYEQYF. CDR3 DNA: TGTGCCGCCAAACCCGGGGCCAGCTCCTACGAGCAGTACTTC.

In this sample, this clonotype turned up many times. The rearrangement joins TRBV7-2 to TRBJ1-5; D unclear. Germline CDR1 reads SGHTA; CDR2 reads FQGNSA. V lost 2 bases to trimming and J lost 7 bases, with 9 bases between them. CDR3 length: 13 amino acids. The CDR3 DNA sequence: TGTGCCAGCAGCTTACTCCAAAGCCAGCCCCAGCATTTT. Protein: CASSLLQSQPQHF.

This clonotype was found many times. A read error may produce the germline difference seen at one junction end. The genes are TRBV27 and TRBJ2-7; the match to TRBD1 covers 7 bases. Per the germline V gene, CDR1 is MNHEY and CDR2 is SMNVEV (reference sequence). This CDR3 comprises 15 residues. The CDR3: CVSSINPGQNYEQYF. Written as DNA, the CDR3 is TGTGTCAGCAGTATCAATCCGGGACAGAACTACGAGCAGTACTTC.

This clonotype occurred many times. J is TRBJ1-5 and V is TRBV28; 7 bases align to TRBD1. J was trimmed by 2 bases and V by 5 bases; bases with no gene match: 9. This CDR3 has 16 amino acids. Germline V gene lookup returns CDR1 MDHEN and CDR2 SYDVKM. CDR3: CASSRNAGGGNQPQHF. In DNA form, the CDR3 reads TGTGCCAGCAGTAGGAACGCAGGGGGAGGCAATCAGCCCCAGCATTTT.

This chain links TRBV7-2 with TRBJ1-1; D is ambiguous. Looked up from germline, CDR1 is SGHTA and CDR2 is FQGNSA. Between the trimmed V and J ends, which lost 3 bases and 11 bases, there was a span of 22 bases. The CDR3 spans 15 residues. CDR3 residues: CASSFDRVSLIDAFF. In DNA, the CDR3 is TGTGCCAGCAGCTTTGACCGGGTCTCTCTCATTGATGCTTTCTTT.

This clonotype was recorded at least ten times. V and J are TRBV20-1 and TRBJ1-5; D unclear. The V end lost 0 bases, the J end lost 1 base, and 13 bases lay between the germline ends. The germline V gene encodes CDR1 DFQATT and CDR2 SNEGSKA (reference sequence). This CDR3 spans 16 amino acids. Here the CDR3 DNA reads TGCAGTGCTAGAGATGGTCGGGAGTCAAGCAATCAGCCCCAGCATTTT. The encoded protein is CSARDGRESSNQPQHF.